This T cell receptor beta chain originates from a study of shared clonotypes between healthy human individuals. Findings and caveats of the study: Rarefaction revealed incomplete sorted-subset sequencing despite large depth.

This table comes from immunoSEQ multiplex PCR, and its TCRdb copy is limited to in-frame clones, with some not included. The sample comprises millions of clones, approximately 94% of which are singletons, and 1.1% rests with the top ten. Between the trimmed V and J ends, which lost 1 base and 0 bases, there was a span of 4 bases. Germline V gene lookup returns CDR1 MNHNS and CDR2 SASEGT. The length of the CDR3 is 15 residues. Terminally differentiated effector memory CD45RA+ cells were excluded from the naive CD8 cells, which were CD45RO-negative and positively selected for CCR7. There were no recent acute infections or vaccinations among the donors, who were healthy HIV-negative adults. Everyone who donated was a Caucasian adult who lived in Nashville, Tennessee. In the case of this clone: Antigen unknown.

The chain couples TRBV6-1 to TRBJ2-6; D is uncertain. This TCR derives from a young man in good health. The sequencing input was naive CD8+ T cells sorted from blood. The CDR3 is CASSEGVSGANVLTF. CDR3 bases: TGTGCCAGCAGTGAAGGGGTCTCTGGGGCCAACGTCCTGACTTTC.